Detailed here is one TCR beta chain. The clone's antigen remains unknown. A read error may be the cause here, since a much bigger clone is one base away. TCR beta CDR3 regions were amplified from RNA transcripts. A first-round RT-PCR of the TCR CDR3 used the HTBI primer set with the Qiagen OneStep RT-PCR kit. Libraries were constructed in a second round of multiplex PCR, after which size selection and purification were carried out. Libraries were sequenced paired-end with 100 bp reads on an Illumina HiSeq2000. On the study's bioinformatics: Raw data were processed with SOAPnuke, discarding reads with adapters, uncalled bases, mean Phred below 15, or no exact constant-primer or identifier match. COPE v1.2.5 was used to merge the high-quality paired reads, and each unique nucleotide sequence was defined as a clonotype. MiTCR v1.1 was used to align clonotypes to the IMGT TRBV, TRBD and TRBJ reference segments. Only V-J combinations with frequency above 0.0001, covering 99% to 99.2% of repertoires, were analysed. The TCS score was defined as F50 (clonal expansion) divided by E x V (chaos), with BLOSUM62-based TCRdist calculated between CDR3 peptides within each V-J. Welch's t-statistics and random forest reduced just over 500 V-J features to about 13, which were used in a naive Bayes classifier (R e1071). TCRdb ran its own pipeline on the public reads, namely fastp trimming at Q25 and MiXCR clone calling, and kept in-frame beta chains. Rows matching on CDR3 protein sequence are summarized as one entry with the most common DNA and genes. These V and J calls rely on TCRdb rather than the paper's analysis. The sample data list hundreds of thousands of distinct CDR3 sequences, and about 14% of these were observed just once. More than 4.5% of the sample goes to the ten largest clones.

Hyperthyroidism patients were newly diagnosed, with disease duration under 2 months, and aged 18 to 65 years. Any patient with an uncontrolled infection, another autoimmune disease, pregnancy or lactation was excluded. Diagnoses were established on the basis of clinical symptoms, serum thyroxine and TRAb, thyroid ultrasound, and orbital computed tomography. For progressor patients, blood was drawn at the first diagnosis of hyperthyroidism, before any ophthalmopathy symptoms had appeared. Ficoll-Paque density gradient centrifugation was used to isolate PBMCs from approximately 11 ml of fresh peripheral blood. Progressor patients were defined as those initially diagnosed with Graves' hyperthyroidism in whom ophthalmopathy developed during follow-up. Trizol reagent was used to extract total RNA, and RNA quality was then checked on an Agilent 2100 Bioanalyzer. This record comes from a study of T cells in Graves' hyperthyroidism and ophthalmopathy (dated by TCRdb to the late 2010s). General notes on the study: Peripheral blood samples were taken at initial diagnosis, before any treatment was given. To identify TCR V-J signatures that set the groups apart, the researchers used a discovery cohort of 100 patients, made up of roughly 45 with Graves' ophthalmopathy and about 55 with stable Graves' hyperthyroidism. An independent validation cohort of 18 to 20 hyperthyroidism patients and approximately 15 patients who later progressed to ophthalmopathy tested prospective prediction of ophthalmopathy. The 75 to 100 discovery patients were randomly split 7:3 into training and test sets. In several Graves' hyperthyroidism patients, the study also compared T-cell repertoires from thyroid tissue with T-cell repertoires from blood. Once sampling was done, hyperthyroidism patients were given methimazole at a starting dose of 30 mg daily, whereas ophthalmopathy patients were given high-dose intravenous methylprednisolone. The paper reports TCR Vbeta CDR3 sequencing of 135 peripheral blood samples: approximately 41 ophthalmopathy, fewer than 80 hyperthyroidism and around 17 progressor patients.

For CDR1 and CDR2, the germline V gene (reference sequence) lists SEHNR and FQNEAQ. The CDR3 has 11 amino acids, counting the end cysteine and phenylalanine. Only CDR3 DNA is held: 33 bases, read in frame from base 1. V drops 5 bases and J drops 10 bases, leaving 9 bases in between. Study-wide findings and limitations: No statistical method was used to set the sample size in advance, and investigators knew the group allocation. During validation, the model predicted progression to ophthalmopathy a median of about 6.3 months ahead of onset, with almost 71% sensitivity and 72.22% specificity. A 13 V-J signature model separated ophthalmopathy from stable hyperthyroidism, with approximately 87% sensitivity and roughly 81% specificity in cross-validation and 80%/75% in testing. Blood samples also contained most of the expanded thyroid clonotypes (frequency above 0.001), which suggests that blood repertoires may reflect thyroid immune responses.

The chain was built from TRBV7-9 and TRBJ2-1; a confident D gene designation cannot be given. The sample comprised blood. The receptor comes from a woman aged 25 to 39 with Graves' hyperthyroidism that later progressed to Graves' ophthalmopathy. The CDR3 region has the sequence CASSPSVEQFF. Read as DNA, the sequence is TGTGCCAGCAGCCCTTCCGTAGAGCAGTTCTTC.